The 5 T cell receptor beta chains reported below all come from one sample, sequenced in a study of circulating and synovial CD4+ cells in juvenile arthritis (dated by TCRdb to 2013 to 2014). Libraries were made using the immunoSEQ multiplex PCR assay. TCRdb retrieved this table from immuneACCESS and kept in-frame rearrangements only. Not all clones are present; in checked studies, unresolved V genes account for under half, and no reason is known for the remainder. For this sample there are some 33,000 clones; roughly 94% appear just once. The ten most abundant clones make up around 0.7% of the sample. Sequencing was performed on CD4+ T cells from blood. These receptor sequences come from a human donor with juvenile idiopathic arthritis.

V usage is TRBV27 and J usage is TRBJ2-5; D gene unclear. There are 17 residues in the CDR3. Trimming cost V 4 bases and J 0 bases, with 18 bases left between them. Germline loops: CDR1 MNHEY, CDR2 SMNVEV (reference sequence). For the CDR3, the DNA is TGTGCCAGCAGTTCGTATAGTTCGAACCCGTACCAAGAGACCCAGTACTTC. This translates into CASSSYSSNPYQETQYF.

This clone was seen a single time. V and J are TRBV7-9 and TRBJ2-5; tentatively, D is TRBD1 (5 bases). The germline V gene encodes CDR1 SEHNR and CDR2 FQNEAQ (reference sequence). V lost 5 bases to trimming and J lost 1 base, with 11 bases between them. This CDR3 comprises 14 residues. As DNA, the CDR3 is TGTGCCAGCAGCCGAGGACAAGCCCAAGAGACCCAGTACTTC. This gives the protein CASSRGQAQETQYF.

The J gene is TRBJ2-1, the V gene TRBV18, with TRBD2 identical over 12 bases. V dropped 3 bases and J dropped 3; count of bases not matched to a gene: 3. CDR1 and CDR2 (germline): KGHSH, LQKENI. The length of the CDR3 is 16 residues. CDR3: CASSPRTSGDYNEQFF. As DNA, the CDR3 is TGTGCCAGCTCACCGCGGACTAGCGGGGACTACAATGAGCAGTTCTTC.

Turning to this clone: At one boundary the junction diverges from the germline segment, which might be a read error. In the same sample, other DNA sequences code for this CDR3. The chain carries TRBV4-3 and TRBJ1-6, with a tentative D call TRBD1 (5 bases). The CDR3 consists of 17 residues. Germline V gene sequence: CDR1 LGHNA, CDR2 YSLEER. The CDR3: CASSQDRRATYNSPLHF. In DNA form, the CDR3 reads TGCGCCAGCAGCCAAGATCGCAGGGCCACCTATAATTCCCCCCTCCACTTT.

Regarding this clone: A junction end diverges from the germline sequence, so it may reflect a read error. At the DNA level, this CDR3 is encoded by other sequences in the same sample as well. The rearrangement uses TRBV7-9 and TRBJ1-6; 7 nucleotides align to TRBD1. The CDR3 has 12 residues. Germline V gene data show CDR1 as SEHNR and CDR2 as FQNEAQ (reference sequence). The CDR3 DNA follows: TGTGCCGGGGGACAGAACAATTCCCCCCTCCACTTT. This gives the protein CAGGQNNSPLHF.